This T cell receptor beta chain derives from a study of T-cell memory formation after mild COVID-19. Study-wide background: Clusters were largely donor specific.

This clonotype was detected ten times or more. Its antigen is still unknown. Study outcomes and limitations: Later expanders leaned CD4+, whereas clones that contracted between day 15 and 85 were balanced CD4/CD8.

Trimming removed 2 bases from V and 6 bases from J, with 11 bases in between. There are 13 residues in the CDR3. Germline V gene data show CDR1 as SGHVS and CDR2 as FNYEAQ. MiXCR was run by TCRdb on the 5' RACE reads, yielding one entry per CDR3 protein. The data contain over 120,000 distinct CDR3 sequences, about 19% of them singletons. The chain recombines TRBV7-6 with TRBJ2-7; D is uncertain. This clonotype originated in an adult woman who had mild COVID-19 (a few samples of this study predate the infection). Cell type and time point are not known. Sequencing used PBMCs or a T cell subset sorted from them (not recorded which). The CDR3 DNA sequence: TGTGCCAGCAGCTTACGAACCTCTGGCGAGCAGTACTTC. This translates into CASSLRTSGEQYF.